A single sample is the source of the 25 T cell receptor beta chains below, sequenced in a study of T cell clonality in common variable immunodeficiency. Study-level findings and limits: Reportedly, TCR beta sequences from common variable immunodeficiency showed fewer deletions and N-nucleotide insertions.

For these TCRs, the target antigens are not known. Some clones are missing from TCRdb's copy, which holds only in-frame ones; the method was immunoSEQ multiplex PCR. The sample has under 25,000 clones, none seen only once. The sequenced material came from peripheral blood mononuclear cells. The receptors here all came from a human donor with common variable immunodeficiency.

CDR3 amino acids: CASSLYGTGGEKLFF. The sequenced part of the CDR3 DNA is TGTGCCAGCAGCTTATATGGGACAGGTGGTGAAAAA. The rearrangement joins TRBV7-9 to TRBJ1-4; TRBD1 matches at 8 bases. The missing CDR3 end, 3 residues past where the read stops, is filled in from the germline J gene. V lost 2 bases and J lost 7; bases outside the gene matches: 6. This CDR3 is 15 amino acids long. The germline V gene has CDR1 SEHNR and CDR2 FQNEAQ (reference sequence).

The CDR3 here is CASSYLVDTQETQYF. The DNA read from the CDR3 is TGTGCCAGCAGTTACCTCGTGGACACTCAAGAGACC. V is TRBV6-2 or TRBV6-3 and J is TRBJ2-5; possibly TRBD1 for D (5 bases). The read falls 3 residues short of the CDR3 end, and the missing part is taken from the germline J gene. V dropped 2 bases and J dropped 2 bases, with 12 bases sitting between them. CDR1 is MNHEY and CDR2 is SVGEGT in the germline V gene. The CDR3 length is 15 residues.

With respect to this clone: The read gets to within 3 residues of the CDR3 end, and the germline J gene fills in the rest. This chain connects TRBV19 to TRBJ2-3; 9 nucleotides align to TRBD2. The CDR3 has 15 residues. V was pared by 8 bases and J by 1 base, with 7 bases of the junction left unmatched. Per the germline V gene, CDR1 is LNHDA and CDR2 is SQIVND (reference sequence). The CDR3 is CASCGGALGTDTQYF. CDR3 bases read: TGTGCCAGTTGCGGGGGGGCCCTCGGCACAGATACG. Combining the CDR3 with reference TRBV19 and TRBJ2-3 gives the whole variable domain DGGITQSPKYLFRKEGQNVTLSCEQNLNHDAMYWYRQDPGQGLRLIYYSQIVNDFQKGDIAEGYSVSREKKESFPLTVTSAQKNPTAFYLCASCGGALGTDTQYFGPGTRLTVL.

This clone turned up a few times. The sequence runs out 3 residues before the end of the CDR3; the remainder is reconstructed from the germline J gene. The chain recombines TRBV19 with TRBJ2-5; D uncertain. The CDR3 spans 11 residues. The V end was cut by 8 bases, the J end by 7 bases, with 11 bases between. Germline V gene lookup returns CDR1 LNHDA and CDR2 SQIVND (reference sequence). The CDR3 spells CASRFLGTQYF. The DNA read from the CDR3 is TGTGCCAGTCGGTTCCTAGGGACC.

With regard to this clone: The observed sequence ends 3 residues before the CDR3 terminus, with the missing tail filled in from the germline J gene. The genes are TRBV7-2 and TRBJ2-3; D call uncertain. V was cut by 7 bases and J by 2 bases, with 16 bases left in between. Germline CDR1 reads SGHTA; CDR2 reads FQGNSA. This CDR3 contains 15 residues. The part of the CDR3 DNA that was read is TGTGCCAGCAACTCGGGTGGATTAGTCACAGATACG. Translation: CASNSGGLVTDT. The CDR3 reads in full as CASNSGGLVTDTQYF.

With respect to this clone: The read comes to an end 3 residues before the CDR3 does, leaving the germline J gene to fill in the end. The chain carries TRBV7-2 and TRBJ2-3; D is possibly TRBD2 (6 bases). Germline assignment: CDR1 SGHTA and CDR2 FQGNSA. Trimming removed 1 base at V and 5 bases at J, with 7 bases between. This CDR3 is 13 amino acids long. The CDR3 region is CASSLEAGDTQYF. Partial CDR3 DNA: TGTGCCAGCAGCTTAGAAGCGGGAGATACG.

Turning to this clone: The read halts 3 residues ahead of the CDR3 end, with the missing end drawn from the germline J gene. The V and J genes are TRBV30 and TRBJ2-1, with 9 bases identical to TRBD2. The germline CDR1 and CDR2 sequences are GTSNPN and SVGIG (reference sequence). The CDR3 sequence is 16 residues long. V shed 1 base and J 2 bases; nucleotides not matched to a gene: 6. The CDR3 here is CAWSALTSGAYNEQFF. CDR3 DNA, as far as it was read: TGTGCCTGGAGTGCCCTGACTAGCGGAGCCTACAATGAG.

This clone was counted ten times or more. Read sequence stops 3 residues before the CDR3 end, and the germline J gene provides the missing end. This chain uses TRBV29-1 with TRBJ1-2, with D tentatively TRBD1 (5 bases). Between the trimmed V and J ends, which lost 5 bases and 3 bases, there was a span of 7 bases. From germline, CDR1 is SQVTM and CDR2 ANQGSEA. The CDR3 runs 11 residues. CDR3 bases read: TGCAGCGTTCAGGGCTACTATGGC. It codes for CSVQGYYG. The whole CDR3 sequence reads CSVQGYYGYTF.

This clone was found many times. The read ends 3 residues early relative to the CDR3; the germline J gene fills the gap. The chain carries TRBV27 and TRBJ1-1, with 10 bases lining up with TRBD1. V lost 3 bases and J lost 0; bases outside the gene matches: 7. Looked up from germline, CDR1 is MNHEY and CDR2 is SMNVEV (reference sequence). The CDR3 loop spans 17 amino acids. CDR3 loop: CASSFGQGGVLNTEAFF. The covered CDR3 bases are TGTGCCAGCAGTTTTGGACAGGGGGGGGTCTTGAACACTGAA.

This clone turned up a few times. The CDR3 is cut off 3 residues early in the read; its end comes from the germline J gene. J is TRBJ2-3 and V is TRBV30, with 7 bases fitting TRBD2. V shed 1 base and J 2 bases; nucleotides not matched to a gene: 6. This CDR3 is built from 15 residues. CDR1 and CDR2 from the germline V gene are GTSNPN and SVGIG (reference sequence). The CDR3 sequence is CAWSGGGIYTDTQYF. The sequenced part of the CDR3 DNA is TGTGCCTGGAGTGGGGGGGGAATATACACAGATACG.

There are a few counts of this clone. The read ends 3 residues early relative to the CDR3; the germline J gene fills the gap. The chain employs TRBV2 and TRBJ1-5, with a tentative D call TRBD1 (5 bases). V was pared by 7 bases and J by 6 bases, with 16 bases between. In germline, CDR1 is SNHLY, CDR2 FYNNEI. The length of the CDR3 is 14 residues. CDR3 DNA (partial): TGTGCCAGCAAGGTCGGCAGGGCCGGTCAGCCC. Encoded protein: CASKVGRAGQP. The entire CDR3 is CASKVGRAGQPQHF.

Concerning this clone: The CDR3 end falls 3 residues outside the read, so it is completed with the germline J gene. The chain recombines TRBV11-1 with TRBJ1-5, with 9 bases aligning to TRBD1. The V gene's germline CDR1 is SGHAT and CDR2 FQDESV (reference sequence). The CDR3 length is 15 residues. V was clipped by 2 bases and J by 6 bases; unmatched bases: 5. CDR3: CASSLTGGLGQPQHF. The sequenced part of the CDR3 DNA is TGTGCCAGCAGCTTAACAGGGGGCTTGGGTCAGCCC.

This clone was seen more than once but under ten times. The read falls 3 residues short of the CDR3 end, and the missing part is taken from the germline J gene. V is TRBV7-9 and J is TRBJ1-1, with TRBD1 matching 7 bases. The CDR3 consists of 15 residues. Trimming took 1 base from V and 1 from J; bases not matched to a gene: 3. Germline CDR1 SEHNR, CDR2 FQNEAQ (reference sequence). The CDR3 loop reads CASSLVDRANTEAFF. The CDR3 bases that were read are TGTGCCAGCAGCTTAGTAGACAGGGCGAACACTGAA. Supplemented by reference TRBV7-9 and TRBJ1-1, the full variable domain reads DTGVSQNPRHKITKRGQNVTFRCDPISEHNRLYWYRQTLGQGPEFLTYFQNEAQLEKSRLLSDRFSAERPKGSFSTLEIQRTEQGDSAMYLCASSLVDRANTEAFFGQGTRLTVV.

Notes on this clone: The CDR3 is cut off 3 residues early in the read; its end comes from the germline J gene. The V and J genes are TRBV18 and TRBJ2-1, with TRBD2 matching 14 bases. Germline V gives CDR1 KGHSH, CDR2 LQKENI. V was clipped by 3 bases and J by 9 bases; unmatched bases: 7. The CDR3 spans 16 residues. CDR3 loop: CASSPAPGLAGVEQFF. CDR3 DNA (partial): TGTGCCAGCTCACCGGCTCCGGGACTAGCGGGGGTTGAG.

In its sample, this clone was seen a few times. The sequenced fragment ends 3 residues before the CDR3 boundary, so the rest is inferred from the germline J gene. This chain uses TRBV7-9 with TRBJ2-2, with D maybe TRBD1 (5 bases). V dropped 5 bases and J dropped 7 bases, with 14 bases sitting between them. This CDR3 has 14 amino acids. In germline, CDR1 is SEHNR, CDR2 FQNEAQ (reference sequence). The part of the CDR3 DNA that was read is TGTGCCAGCAGCCTAAGGACATTTAACGGGGAG. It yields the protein CASSLRTFNGE. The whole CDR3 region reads CASSLRTFNGELFF.

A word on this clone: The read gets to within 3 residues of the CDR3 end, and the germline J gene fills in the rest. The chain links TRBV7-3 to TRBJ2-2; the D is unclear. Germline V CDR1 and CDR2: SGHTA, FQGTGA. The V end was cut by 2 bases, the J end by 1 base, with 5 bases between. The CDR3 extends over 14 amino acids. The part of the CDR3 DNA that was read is TGTGCCAGCAGCTTACGCGGGAACACCGGGGAG. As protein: CASSLRGNTGE. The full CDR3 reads CASSLRGNTGELFF.

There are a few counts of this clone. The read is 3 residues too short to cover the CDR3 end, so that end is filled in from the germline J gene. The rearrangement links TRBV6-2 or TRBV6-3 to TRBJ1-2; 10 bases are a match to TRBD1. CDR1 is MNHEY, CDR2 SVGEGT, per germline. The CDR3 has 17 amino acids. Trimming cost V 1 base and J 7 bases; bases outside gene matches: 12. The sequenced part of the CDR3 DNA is TGTGCCAGCAGTTACTTACCTCCGACAGGGGGCTTGTTTGGC. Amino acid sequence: CASSYLPPTGGLFG. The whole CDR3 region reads CASSYLPPTGGLFGYTF.

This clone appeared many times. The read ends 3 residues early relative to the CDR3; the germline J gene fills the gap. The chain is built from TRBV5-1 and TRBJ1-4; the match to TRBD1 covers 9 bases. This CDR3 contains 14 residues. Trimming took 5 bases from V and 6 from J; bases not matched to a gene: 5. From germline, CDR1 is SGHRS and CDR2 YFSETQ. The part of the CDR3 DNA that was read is TGCGCCAGCAGACGGACAGGGGTCGATGAAAAA. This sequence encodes CASRRTGVDEK. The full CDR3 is CASRRTGVDEKLFF. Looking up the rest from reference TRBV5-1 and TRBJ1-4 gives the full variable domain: KAGVTQTPRYLIKTRGQQVTLSCSPISGHRSVSWYQQTPGQGLQFLFEYFSETQRNKGNFPGRFSGRQFSNSRSEMNVSTLELGDSALYLCASRRTGVDEKLFFGSGTQLSVL.

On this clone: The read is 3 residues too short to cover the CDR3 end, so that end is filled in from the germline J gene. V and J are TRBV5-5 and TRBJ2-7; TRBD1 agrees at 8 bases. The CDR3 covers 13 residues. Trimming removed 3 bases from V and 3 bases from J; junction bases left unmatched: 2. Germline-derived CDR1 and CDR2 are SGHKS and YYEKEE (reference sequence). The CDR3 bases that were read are TGTGCCAGCAGCTCGACAGGGGTCTACGAG. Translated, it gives CASSSTGVYE. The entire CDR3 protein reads CASSSTGVYEQYF.

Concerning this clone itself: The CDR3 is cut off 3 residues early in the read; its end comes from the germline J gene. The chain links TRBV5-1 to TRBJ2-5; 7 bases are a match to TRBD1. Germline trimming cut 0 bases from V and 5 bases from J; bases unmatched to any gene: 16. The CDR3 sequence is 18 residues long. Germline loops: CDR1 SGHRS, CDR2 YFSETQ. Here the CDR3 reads CASSLGFQGVSYLETQYF. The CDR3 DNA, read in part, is TGCGCCAGCAGCTTGGGGTTTCAGGGGGTTTCGTATTTGGAGACC.

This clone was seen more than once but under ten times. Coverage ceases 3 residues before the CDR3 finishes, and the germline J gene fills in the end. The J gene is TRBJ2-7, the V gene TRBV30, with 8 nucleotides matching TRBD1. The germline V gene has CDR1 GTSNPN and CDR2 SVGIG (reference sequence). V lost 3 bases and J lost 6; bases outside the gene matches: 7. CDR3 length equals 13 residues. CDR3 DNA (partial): TGTGCCTGGAGCTTTCAGGGGGCGTTCGAG. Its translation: CAWSFQGAFE. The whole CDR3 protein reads CAWSFQGAFEQYF.

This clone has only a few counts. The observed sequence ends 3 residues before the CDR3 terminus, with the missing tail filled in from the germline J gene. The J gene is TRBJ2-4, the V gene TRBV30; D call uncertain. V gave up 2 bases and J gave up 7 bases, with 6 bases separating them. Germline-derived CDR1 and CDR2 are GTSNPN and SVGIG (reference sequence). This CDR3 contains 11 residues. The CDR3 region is CAWSYFNIQYF. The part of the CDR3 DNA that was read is TGTGCCTGGAGTTATTTCAACATT.

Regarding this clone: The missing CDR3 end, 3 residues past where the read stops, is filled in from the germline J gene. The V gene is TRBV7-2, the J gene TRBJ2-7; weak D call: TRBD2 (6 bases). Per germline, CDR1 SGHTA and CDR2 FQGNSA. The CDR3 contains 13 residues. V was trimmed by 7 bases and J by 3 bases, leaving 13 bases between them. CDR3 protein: CASTLGRDYEQYF. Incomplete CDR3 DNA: TGTGCCAGCACCCTCGGGCGGGACTACGAG.

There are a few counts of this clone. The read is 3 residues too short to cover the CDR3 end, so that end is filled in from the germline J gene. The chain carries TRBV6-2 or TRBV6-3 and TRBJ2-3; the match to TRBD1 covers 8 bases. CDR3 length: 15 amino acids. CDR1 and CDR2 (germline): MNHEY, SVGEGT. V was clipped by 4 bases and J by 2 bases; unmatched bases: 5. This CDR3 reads CASSWDRRHTDTQYF. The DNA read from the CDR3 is TGTGCCAGCAGTTGGGACAGGAGACACACAGATACG.

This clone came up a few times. The CDR3 DNA, read in part, is TGTGCCAGCAGTCCGACAGGGGTTGGGGAGACC. It specifies CASSPTGVGET. The whole CDR3 is CASSPTGVGETQYF. The J gene is TRBJ2-5, the V gene TRBV7-7; 8 nucleotides align to TRBD1. Read coverage stops 3 residues before the CDR3 terminus; the germline J gene supplies the remainder. The CDR3 loop spans 14 amino acids. The trim removed 6 bases at V and 5 bases at J, leaving 8 bases unmatched. Per germline, CDR1 SSHAT and CDR2 FNYEAQ (reference sequence).